This T cell receptor (beta chain) is drawn from a study of blood T cell repertoires in COVID-19. As processed by the authors: Amplification of reference gene primers was used by the study to estimate nucleated cell counts. TCRdb's table, derived via immunoSEQ multiplex PCR, lists solely in-frame clones and lacks some. The V and J calls and clone size come from that table; D and trimming were worked out from the DNA. Counted here are some 490,000 clones, 70% to 90% occurring once; the ten biggest clones make up 8% to 9.5%. What the recovered Cohort 3 donors had was two negative PCRs, clearance, or symptom resolution. Germline V gene sequence: CDR1 LGHNT, CDR2 FRNRAP. The CDR3 covers 19 residues. After removal of 5 bases from V and 6 bases from J, the junction contained 22 bases not matched to a gene.

Sample: PBMCs or T cells enriched from blood (not recorded which). This chain joins TRBV12-5 and TRBJ2-1, with 7 bases identical to TRBD1. The sequence derives from a woman aged 60 to 75 who had recovered from COVID-19. The CDR3 nucleotides read TGTGCTAGTGGTCCTGGGACAGCTGGTACCGCCCGCTGGACCAATGAGCAGTTCTTC. This gives the protein CASGPGTAGTARWTNEQFF.